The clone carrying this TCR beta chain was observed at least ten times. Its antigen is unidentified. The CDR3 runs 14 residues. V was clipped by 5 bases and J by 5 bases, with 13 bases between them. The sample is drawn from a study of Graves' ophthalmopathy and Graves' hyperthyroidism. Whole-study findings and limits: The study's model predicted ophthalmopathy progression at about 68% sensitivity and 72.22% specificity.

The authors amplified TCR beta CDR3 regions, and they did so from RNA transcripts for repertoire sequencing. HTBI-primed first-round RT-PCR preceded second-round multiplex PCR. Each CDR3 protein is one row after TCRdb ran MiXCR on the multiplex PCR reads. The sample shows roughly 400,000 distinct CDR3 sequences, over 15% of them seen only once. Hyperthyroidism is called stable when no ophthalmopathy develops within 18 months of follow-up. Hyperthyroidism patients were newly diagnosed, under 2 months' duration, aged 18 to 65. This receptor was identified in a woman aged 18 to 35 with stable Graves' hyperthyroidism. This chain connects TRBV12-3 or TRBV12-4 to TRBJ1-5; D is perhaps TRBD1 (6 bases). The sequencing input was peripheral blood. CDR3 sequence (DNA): TGTGCCAGCAGTATGACAGGTACTGATCAGCCCCAGCATTTT. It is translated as CASSMTGTDQPQHF.